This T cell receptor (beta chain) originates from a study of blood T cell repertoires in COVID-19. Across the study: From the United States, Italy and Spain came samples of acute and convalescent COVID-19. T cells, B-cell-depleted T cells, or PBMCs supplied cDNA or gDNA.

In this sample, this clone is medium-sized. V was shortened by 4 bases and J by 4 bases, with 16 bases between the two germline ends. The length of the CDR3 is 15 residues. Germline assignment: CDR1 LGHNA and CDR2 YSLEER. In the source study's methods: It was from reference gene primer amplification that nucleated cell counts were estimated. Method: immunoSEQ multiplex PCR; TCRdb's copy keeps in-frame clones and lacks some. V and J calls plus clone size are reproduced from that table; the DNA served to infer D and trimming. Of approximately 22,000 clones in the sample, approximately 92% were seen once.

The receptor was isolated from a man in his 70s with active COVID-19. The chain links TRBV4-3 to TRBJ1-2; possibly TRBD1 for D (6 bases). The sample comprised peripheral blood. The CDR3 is CASSPEGWGRYGYTF. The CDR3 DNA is TGCGCCAGCAGCCCAGAAGGGTGGGGGCGCTATGGCTACACCTTC.